This TCR beta chain emerged from a study of T cells in Graves' hyperthyroidism and ophthalmopathy. Hyperthyroidism, newly diagnosed and lasting under 2 months, affected patients aged 18 to 65. Uncontrolled infection, other autoimmune disease, pregnancy or lactation led to exclusion. Fresh peripheral blood, about 10 ml of it, supplied the PBMCs. Authors of the study amplified TCR beta CDR3 regions from RNA transcripts. The HTBI primer set served for first-round RT-PCR of the TCR CDR3. Each CDR3 protein is one row after TCRdb ran MiXCR on the multiplex PCR reads. This sample yields around 600,000 distinct CDR3 sequences, of which around a sixth are seen a single time; approximately 7% belongs to the top ten. This clonotype appeared many times. Germline V gives CDR1 SEHNR, CDR2 FQNEAQ (reference sequence). CDR3 length equals 17 residues. V shed 5 bases and J 4 bases; nucleotides not matched to a gene: 13.

The sequence was obtained from a woman aged 25 to 45 with Graves' hyperthyroidism. V gene TRBV7-9 combines with J gene TRBJ2-1, with 8 bases identical to TRBD2. Sequencing input: blood. The CDR3 DNA reads as TGTGCCAGCAGCCCTTCCCGAGGGACTAGGGCATACAATGAGCAGTTCTTC. Its translation: CASSPSRGTRAYNEQFF.